This T cell receptor beta chain was sequenced for a study of blood T cell repertoires in COVID-19. Overall study context: COVID-19 samples collected from the United States, Italy and Spain covered acute and convalescent phases. PBMCs, B-cell-depleted T cells, or T cells provided the cDNA or gDNA that made up the material.

This CDR3 comprises 17 residues. Germline loops: CDR1 KGHDR, CDR2 SFDVKD. After removal of 1 base from V and 6 bases from J, the junction contained 7 bases not matched to a gene. In the original workflow: Amplification with reference gene primers provided the estimates of nucleated cell counts. Assay: immunoSEQ multiplex PCR; the TCRdb copy retains only in-frame clones and omits some. That table supplies the V and J calls and clone size; D and trimming were determined from the DNA. The sample holds about 330,000 clones, 89% seen once. This TCR was recovered from a man between 18 and 35 years old who had recovered from COVID-19. The chain joins TRBV24-1 to TRBJ1-4; TRBD1 matches at 10 bases. Sequenced material: peripheral blood. The CDR3: CATSDLPPGQGYEKLFF. The CDR3 DNA is TGTGCCACCAGTGATTTACCACCGGGACAGGGGTATGAAAAACTGTTTTTT.